This is a list of T cell receptor beta chains from one sample in a study of blood T cell repertoires in COVID-19. Generated by immunoSEQ multiplex PCR, the TCRdb table keeps only in-frame clones and is missing some. The repertoire holds 150,000 to 200,000 clones, around 80% seen once, with under 15% in the top ten. The sequenced material came from PBMCs or T cells enriched from blood (not recorded which). The receptor source for this set is a man between 60 and 75 years old who had been exposed to COVID-19. Both conserved end residues are part of each CDR3. Fields, in order: V gene, CDR3 protein.

v_gene: TRBV7-9
CDR3aa: CASSARGLNEKLFF

v_gene: TRBV27
CDR3aa: CASLDRGASREQYF

v_gene: TRBV2
CDR3aa: CASSRDRAGGNTIYF

v_gene: TRBV27
CDR3aa: CASSLTGRGNTIYF

v_gene: TRBV9
CDR3aa: CASSEGNGYTF

v_gene: TRBV6-5
CDR3aa: CASSRDGSNQPQHF

v_gene: TRBV5-1
CDR3aa: CASSLRLAGGNEQYF

v_gene: TRBV4-3
CDR3aa: CASSQEGAAADEQFF

v_gene: TRBV5-8
CDR3aa: CASSHWTGGQVTEAFF

v_gene: TRBV2
CDR3aa: CASSGKQGTSLANYGYTF

v_gene: TRBV5-1
CDR3aa: CASSSTSVVTGELFF

v_gene: TRBV9
CDR3aa: CASSVVTGTGLGANVLTF

v_gene: TRBV5-1
CDR3aa: CASSLTSGSGDTQYF

v_gene: TRBV3-1/TRBV3-2
CDR3aa: CASSQRQVEAFF

v_gene: TRBV7-9
CDR3aa: CASSARDSDNSPLHF

v_gene: TRBV4-2
CDR3aa: CASSQDRTRGSYEQYF

v_gene: TRBV6-1
CDR3aa: CASSEASDRLSGPQHF

v_gene: TRBV5-1
CDR3aa: CASSPQGQGAWDNYGYTF

v_gene: TRBV24-1
CDR3aa: CATSDFGLGLAGEGSAQYF

v_gene: TRBV9
CDR3aa: CASSVGASGYGASSTDTQYF

v_gene: TRBV6-1
CDR3aa: CASSWATEAFF

v_gene: TRBV7-9
CDR3aa: CADTLAGVGEQFF

v_gene: TRBV3-1/TRBV3-2
CDR3aa: CASEPSGNNNEQFF

v_gene: TRBV19
CDR3aa: CASSIRLGGKNTEAFF

v_gene: TRBV11-1
CDR3aa: CASSLAEGGPTEAFF

v_gene: TRBV29-1
CDR3aa: CSYTRGPYNEQFF

v_gene: TRBV6-1
CDR3aa: CASSEGGRLTTYGYTF

v_gene: TRBV6-1
CDR3aa: CASSEAGGLAASNTGELFF

v_gene: TRBV30
CDR3aa: CAWSRPGGGPGANVLTF

v_gene: TRBV19
CDR3aa: CASSIVASGGPGEYNEQFF

v_gene: TRBV27
CDR3aa: CASSLSRGTGTEAFF

v_gene: TRBV7-8
CDR3aa: CASSLGSAMENEKLFF

v_gene: TRBV18
CDR3aa: CASSRPGLAPQETQYF

v_gene: TRBV24-1
CDR3aa: CATSQGRTSGGNEQFF

v_gene: TRBV14
CDR3aa: CASSQDRDMQFF

v_gene: TRBV18
CDR3aa: CASSPRQGTNTEAFF

v_gene: TRBV18
CDR3aa: CASSPLVPDPSSYNSPLHF

v_gene: TRBV7-2
CDR3aa: CASSSQGITGELFF

v_gene: TRBV11-3
CDR3aa: CASSQPWTGFSYEQYF